The sequence of this T cell receptor (beta chain) was determined in a study of cytomegalovirus exposure and HLA in healthy donors. Study details: The approximately 110 validation repertoires and the approximately 690 first-cohort repertoires shared a platform, a later analysis reported. Study findings and constraints: A few chains linked to CMV were shown in vitro to be specific for CMV antigens.

Assay: immunoSEQ multiplex PCR; the TCRdb copy retains only in-frame clones and omits some. Of approximately 170,000 clones in the sample, about 90% were seen once. The donors formed part of the roughly 120-subject validation cohort, distinct from the roughly 600-subject first cohort. This clone showed up just once. What it binds is unknown. CDR3 length equals 16 residues. Per the germline V gene, CDR1 is SQVTM and CDR2 is ANQGSEA. V lost 4 bases, J lost 0 bases, and 16 bases lay in between. The clonotype originates from a woman aged 18-29 years in good health and CMV-seropositive. Sequences were obtained from PBMCs. The rearrangement joins TRBV29-1 to TRBJ2-1; TRBD2 is a possible D gene (5 bases). The CDR3 bases are TGCAGCGTTGTCGACCCGGGAATAAGCTCCTACAATGAGCAGTTCTTC. Its translation: CSVVDPGISSYNEQFF.